These 30 T cell receptor beta chains originate from one sample sequenced in a study of blood T cell repertoires in COVID-19. TCRdb's table, derived via immunoSEQ multiplex PCR, lists solely in-frame clones and lacks some. The profile shows more than 140,000 clones, about 79% of them singletons. Sequencing was performed on peripheral blood. These TCRs come from a woman in her fifties or sixties in a cohort sampled during active or convalescent COVID-19.

The chain joins TRBV4-1 to TRBJ2-4; 7 bases are a match to TRBD1. This CDR3 is built from 14 residues. After removal of 0 bases from V and 10 bases from J, the junction contained 6 bases not matched to a gene. Per the germline V gene, CDR1 is MGHRA and CDR2 is YSYEKL. DNA of the CDR3: TGCGCCAGCAGCCAAGATCCCGGACAGGTGATTCAGTACTTC. As protein: CASSQDPGQVIQYF.

The V gene is TRBV10-3, the J gene TRBJ2-5; D is uncertain. This CDR3 spans 13 amino acids. V was cut by 0 bases and J by 5 bases, with 7 bases left in between. The germline V gene encodes CDR1 ENHRY and CDR2 SYGVKD. The CDR3 DNA reads TGTGCCATCAGTGAGTCGGCTTGGGAGACCCAGTACTTC. This gives the protein CAISESAWETQYF.

This chain connects TRBV5-1 to TRBJ2-1; maybe TRBD2 (5 bases). The ends were cut back, 4 bases at V and 2 bases at J, with 22 bases in the middle. Germline V gene lookup returns CDR1 SGHRS and CDR2 YFSETQ. CDR3 length: 18 amino acids. The chain's CDR3 is CASSPHWTAAGTYNEQFF. DNA of the CDR3: TGCGCCAGCAGCCCCCACTGGACTGCGGCAGGCACCTACAATGAGCAGTTCTTC.

The chain couples TRBV6-6 to TRBJ1-4, with 7 bases fitting TRBD1. The CDR3 loop spans 14 amino acids. Trimming at V came to 6 bases and at J to 4 bases, leaving 5 bases not matched to a gene. Germline V gene sequence: CDR1 MNHNY, CDR2 SVGAGI (reference sequence). The chain's CDR3 is CASRVGQLNEKLFF. The CDR3 bases are TGTGCCAGCAGAGTGGGACAGCTTAATGAAAAACTGTTTTTT.

The chain combines TRBV1 with TRBJ2-7; the tabulated D call, TRBD1, remains unverified against the DNA. TRBV1 is recorded as a pseudogene. CDR3 length: 21 residues. The CDR3 region has the DNA TGCACCAGCAGCCGACCTCCGACCCAAATCTTGTTCAGGGGGAATCCCCACGAGCAGTACTTC. The encoded protein is CTSSRPPTQILFRGNPHEQYF.

The V and J genes are TRBV19 and TRBJ2-3, with 11 bases matching TRBD2. CDR3 length: 15 amino acids. Germline loops: CDR1 LNHDA, CDR2 SQIVND (reference sequence). Trimming removed 3 bases from V and 4 bases from J; junction bases left unmatched: 3. The CDR3 nucleotides read TGTGCCAGTAGTATCCTAGCGGGGGGTCCAGATACGCAGTATTTT. Its translation is CASSILAGGPDTQYF.

The V and J genes are TRBV6-2 or TRBV6-3 and TRBJ2-6, with 8 bases fitting TRBD1. Germline assignment: CDR1 MNHEY and CDR2 SVGEGT. The CDR3 covers 19 residues. Losses at the gene ends were 2 bases for V and 3 bases for J; bases not matched to a gene: 12. CDR3 DNA sequence: TGTGCCAGCAGTTACAACCCAAGGACAGGGATCTTTGGGGCCAACGTCCTGACTTTC. It translates to CASSYNPRTGIFGANVLTF.

The rearrangement links TRBV5-1 to TRBJ2-5, with 11 bases identical to TRBD1. The length of the CDR3 is 15 residues. Germline CDR1 SGHRS, CDR2 YFSETQ. V lost 4 bases to trimming and J lost 4 bases; unmatched junction nucleotides: 6. The CDR3 here is CASSPGTGGPETQYF. In DNA, the CDR3 is TGCGCCAGCAGCCCCGGGACAGGGGGTCCAGAGACCCAGTACTTC.

The chain carries TRBV3-1 (or the pseudogene TRBV3-2) and TRBJ2-3; 8 positions agree with TRBD2. With 4 bases clipped from V and 5 bases from J, the junction kept 8 bases outside the gene matches. The CDR3 contains 15 residues. From germline, CDR1 is LGHDT and CDR2 YNNKEL (reference sequence). The CDR3 coding sequence is TGTGCCAGCAGCCCCCGGGGGGGCGAGTTAGATACGCAGTATTTT. Translating gives CASSPRGGELDTQYF.

The V call is TRBV6-2 or TRBV6-3, the J call TRBJ1-5; 8 bases agree with TRBD1. Looked up from germline, CDR1 is MNHEY and CDR2 is SVGEGT. This CDR3 comprises 19 residues. Losses at the gene ends were 2 bases for V and 3 bases for J; bases not matched to a gene: 15. CDR3 DNA: TGTGCCAGCAGTTACCACATCCCGGACAGGGACCTCCTCAATCAGCCCCAGCATTTT. Amino acid sequence: CASSYHIPDRDLLNQPQHF.

V is TRBV4-1 and J is TRBJ2-5; D is possibly TRBD1 (6 bases). CDR1 and CDR2 (germline): MGHRA, YSYEKL. There are 13 residues in the CDR3. Trimming took off 6 bases at V and 1 base at J, with 9 bases between the two ends. DNA of the CDR3: TGCGCCAGCAGTGAGGGGGTCCAAGAGACCCAGTACTTC. This translates into CASSEGVQETQYF.

The chain links TRBV3-1 (or the pseudogene TRBV3-2) to TRBJ1-1, with D tentatively TRBD1 (6 bases). The CDR3 is 14 residues long. V gave up 11 bases and J gave up 1 base, with 17 bases separating them. CDR1 and CDR2 (germline): LGHDT, YNNKEL (reference sequence). The chain's CDR3 is CAVGTNLANTEAFF. CDR3 nucleotide sequence: TGTGCCGTCGGGACAAACTTAGCGAACACTGAAGCTTTCTTT.

The rearrangement uses TRBV30 and TRBJ2-5, with D unresolved. Deletions cut 3 bases from V and 7 bases from J, with 6 bases between. The CDR3 loop spans 10 amino acids. The V gene's germline CDR1 is GTSNPN and CDR2 SVGIG (reference sequence). The CDR3: CAWSSGTQYF. CDR3 bases: TGTGCCTGGAGCAGTGGGACCCAGTACTTC.

This rearrangement joins TRBV5-4 to TRBJ1-2; D may be TRBD1 (6 bases). The CDR3 consists of 14 residues. CDR1 and CDR2 (germline): SGHNT, YYREEE (reference sequence). The V end lost 1 base, the J end lost 5 bases, and 12 bases lay between the germline ends. The CDR3 loop is CASSLRTDVYGYTF. Here the CDR3 DNA reads TGTGCCAGCAGCTTGCGGACAGATGTTTATGGCTACACCTTC.

The chain combines TRBV25-1 with TRBJ2-5, with 8 bases fitting TRBD2. Germline values: CDR1 MGHDK, CDR2 SYGVNS. CDR3 size: 14 residues. With V trimmed by 4 bases and J by 4 bases, 5 bases remained unmatched. CDR3: CASSGRGAAETQYF. Written as DNA, the CDR3 is TGTGCCAGCAGTGGGCGGGGGGCTGCAGAGACCCAGTACTTC. The whole variable domain, remainder taken from reference TRBV25-1 and TRBJ2-5, is EADIYQTPRYLVIGTGKKITLECSQTMGHDKMYWYQQDPGMELHLIHYSYGVNSTEKGDLSSESTVSRIRTEHFPLTLESARPSHTSQYLCASSGRGAAETQYFGPGTRLLVL.

This sequence joins TRBV29-1 and TRBJ1-5; perhaps TRBD1 as D (6 bases). Trimming took off 4 bases at V and 3 bases at J, with 10 bases between the two ends. This CDR3 comprises 13 residues. Germline V gene data show CDR1 as SQVTM and CDR2 as ANQGSEA. Here the CDR3 reads CSVARDTNQPQHF. Written as DNA, the CDR3 is TGCAGCGTTGCTCGGGACACCAATCAGCCCCAGCATTTT. The complete variable domain, with remaining parts taken from reference TRBV29-1 and TRBJ1-5, reads SAVISQKPSRDICQRGTSLTIQCQVDSQVTMMFWYRQQPGQSLTLIATANQGSEATYESGFVIDKFPISRPNLTFSTLTVSNMSPEDSSIYLCSVARDTNQPQHFGDGTRLSIL.

This chain links TRBV7-6 with TRBJ2-2, with 10 bases identical to TRBD2. The germline gives CDR1 SGHVS, CDR2 FNYEAQ. CDR3 length equals 18 residues. The V gene end was trimmed by 1 base and the J gene end by 4 bases; junction bases not matched to a gene: 9. The CDR3 loop is CASSLGTLAGATTGELFF. Here the CDR3 DNA reads TGTGCCAGCAGCTTAGGGACCCTAGCGGGGGCCACCACCGGGGAGCTGTTTTTT.

This rearrangement joins TRBV27 to TRBJ1-6, with D maybe TRBD1 (6 bases). The germline gives CDR1 MNHEY, CDR2 SMNVEV (reference sequence). With 3 bases removed from V and 3 bases from J, the gap between germline ends came to 9 bases. The CDR3 contains 15 residues. CDR3 sequence: CASSFRQVYNSPLHF. The CDR3 nucleotides read TGTGCCAGCAGTTTCCGACAGGTCTATAATTCACCCCTCCACTTT.

The chain has TRBV3-1 (or the pseudogene TRBV3-2) and TRBJ2-3, with a weak D call TRBD2 (5 bases). CDR3 length: 17 amino acids. V shed 4 bases and J shed 3 bases, with 20 bases lying between them. In germline, CDR1 is LGHDT, CDR2 YNNKEL (reference sequence). The CDR3 loop is CASSLKEVAGDTDTQYF. CDR3 sequence (DNA): TGTGCCAGCAGCCTAAAGGAGGTCGCAGGCGATACAGATACGCAGTATTTT.

This clone was counted a few times. V usage is TRBV18 and J usage is TRBJ1-1; tentative D call: TRBD1 (5 bases). The CDR3 runs to 16 residues. CDR1 and CDR2 from the germline V gene are KGHSH and LQKENI. V lost 2 bases to trimming and J lost 0 bases, with 13 bases between them. The CDR3 DNA follows: TGTGCCAGCTCACCAGCCGGGGGTTACATGAACACTGAAGCTTTCTTT. Protein product: CASSPAGGYMNTEAFF.

V usage is TRBV7-3 and J usage is TRBJ1-5, with D unclear. Trimming took 5 bases from V and 2 from J, leaving 7 bases between them. The CDR3 runs to 13 residues. Per germline, CDR1 SGHTA and CDR2 FQGTGA. In DNA form, the CDR3 reads TGTGCCAGCAGCCCCGGGGGCAATCAGCCCCAGCATTTT. It yields the protein CASSPGGNQPQHF. The full variable domain, completed using reference TRBV7-3 and TRBJ1-5, is GAGVSQTPSNKVTEKGKYVELRCDPISGHTALYWYRQSLGQGPEFLIYFQGTGAADDSGLPNDRFFAVRPEGSVSTLKIQRTERGDSAVYLCASSPGGNQPQHFGDGTRLSIL.

This rearrangement joins TRBV24-1 to TRBJ2-4, with D hard to call. Trimming removed 3 bases at V and 9 bases at J, with 11 bases between. Germline CDR1 KGHDR, CDR2 SFDVKD. The CDR3 is made up of 13 amino acids. This CDR3 is CATSDPDNSIQYF. The CDR3 DNA follows: TGTGCCACCAGTGATCCCGACAACTCCATTCAGTACTTC.

V and J are TRBV3-1 (or the pseudogene TRBV3-2) and TRBJ1-4; D not resolved. CDR1 LGHDT and CDR2 YNNKEL come from the germline V gene (reference sequence). V was trimmed by 1 base and J by 6 bases, leaving 9 bases between them. The CDR3 covers 14 residues. The CDR3 loop is CASSQAGWDEKLFF. CDR3 bases: TGTGCCAGCAGCCAAGCGGGGTGGGATGAAAAACTGTTTTTT.

The rearrangement links TRBV7-6 to TRBJ2-1, with 7 bases lining up with TRBD1. This CDR3 has 16 residues. CDR1 and CDR2 from the germline V gene are SGHVS and FNYEAQ. J gave up 1 base and V 4 bases, and 7 bases lay outside the gene matches. This CDR3 is CASSSPGQASYNEQFF. The CDR3 bases are TGTGCCAGCAGCTCCCCCGGACAGGCTTCCTACAATGAGCAGTTCTTC.

The chain links TRBV2 to TRBJ1-3; a weak D match, TRBD1 (6 bases). The CDR3 has 13 amino acids. Germline values: CDR1 SNHLY, CDR2 FYNNEI. Trimming removed 8 bases at V and 6 bases at J, with 14 bases between. CDR3 region: CASRGGAENTIYF. The CDR3 nucleotides are TGTGCCAGCCGGGGGGGGGCTGAAAACACCATATATTTT.

The rearrangement links TRBV3-1 (or the pseudogene TRBV3-2) to TRBJ1-2, with 7 bases matching TRBD1. Germline trimming cut 6 bases from V and 6 bases from J; bases unmatched to any gene: 10. CDR1 is LGHDT, CDR2 YNNKEL, per germline (reference sequence). CDR3 length: 14 amino acids. The CDR3 DNA sequence: TGTGCCAGCAGGCTCCAGGACAGGTTTGATGGCTACACCTTC. Encoded protein: CASRLQDRFDGYTF.

This clone has only one observation. The CDR3 coding sequence is TGTGCCAGCAGCAAGACAATGAATGAGCAGTTCTTC. This sequence encodes CASSKTMNEQFF. The V and J genes are TRBV7-8 and TRBJ2-1; no definite D call. In germline, CDR1 is SGHVS, CDR2 FQNEAQ. This CDR3 region has 12 residues. V shed 5 bases and J shed 7 bases, with 9 bases lying between them.

The rearrangement uses TRBV25-1 and TRBJ1-1; maybe TRBD1 (5 bases). V was clipped by 1 base and J by 5 bases, with 11 bases between them. Germline CDR1 is MGHDK and CDR2 is SYGVNS. This CDR3 is built from 14 residues. The CDR3 coding sequence is TGTGCCAGCAGTGAATCGATGGGGCGGACTGAAGCTTTCTTT. Its translation: CASSESMGRTEAFF.

The chain recombines TRBV5-1 with TRBJ2-2, with 10 bases lining up with TRBD2. This CDR3 is 16 amino acids long. The junction had 3 bases not matched to a gene; V was cut back by 0 bases and J by 4 bases. CDR1 is SGHRS and CDR2 is YFSETQ in the germline V gene. The DNA for the CDR3 is TGCGCCAGCAGCTTGGCTAGCGGGGGCGGCACCGGGGAGCTGTTTTTT. Its translation: CASSLASGGGTGELFF.

This chain joins TRBV4-2 and TRBJ2-6; 10 bases line up with TRBD1. The germline V gene has CDR1 LGHNA and CDR2 YNFKEQ. The J segment lost 1 base and the V segment lost 4 bases, leaving 7 bases of the junction unmatched. The CDR3 sequence is 18 residues long. DNA for the CDR3: TGTGCCAGCAGCCTCCGGGACAGGGGTATTTCTGGGGCCAACGTCCTGACTTTC. Translation gives CASSLRDRGISGANVLTF.